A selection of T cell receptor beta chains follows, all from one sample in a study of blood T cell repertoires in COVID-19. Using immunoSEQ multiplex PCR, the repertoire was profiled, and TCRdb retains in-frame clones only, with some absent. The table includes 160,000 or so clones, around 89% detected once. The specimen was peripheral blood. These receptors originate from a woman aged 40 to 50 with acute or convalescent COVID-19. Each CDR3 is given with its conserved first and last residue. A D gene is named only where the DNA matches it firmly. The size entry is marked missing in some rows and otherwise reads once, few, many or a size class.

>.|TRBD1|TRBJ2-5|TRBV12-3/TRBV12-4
TGTGCCAGCAGACAGGGGGGAGAGACCCAGTACTTC
CASRQGGETQYF
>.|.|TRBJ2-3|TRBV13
TGTGCCAGCAGCGCCCGGGGGATTAGCACAGATACGCAGTATTTT
CASSARGISTDTQYF
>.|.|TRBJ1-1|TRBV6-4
TGTGCCAGCAGTGACGATTTGGCTCCGATGAACACTGAAGCTTTCTTT
CASSDDLAPMNTEAFF
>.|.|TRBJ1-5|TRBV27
TGTGCCAGCAGTCAGGGTGGATCCAATCAGCCCCAGCATTTT
CASSQGGSNQPQHF
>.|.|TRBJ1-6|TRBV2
TGTGCCAGCAGTGGAGGGCTTTCTAATTCACCCCTCCACTTT
CASSGGLSNSPLHF
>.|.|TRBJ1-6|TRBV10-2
TGCGCCAGCAGTGATAACAGGCCGATTAATTCACCCCTCCACTTT
CASSDNRPINSPLHF
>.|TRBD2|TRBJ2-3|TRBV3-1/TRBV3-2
TGTGCCAGCAGCCAAGTAGGGGCTAGCGGGTACACAGATACGCAGTATTTT
CASSQVGASGYTDTQYF
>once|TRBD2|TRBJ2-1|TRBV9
TGTGCCAGCAGCGTCTCTAGCGGGGTCTACAATGAGCAGTTCTTC
CASSVSSGVYNEQFF
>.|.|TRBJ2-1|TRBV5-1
TGCGCCAGCAGCTTCCCTCCGGGTACCTTTTTCGATGAGCAGTTCTTC
CASSFPPGTFFDEQFF
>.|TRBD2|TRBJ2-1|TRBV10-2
TGCGCCAGCAGGGCTGGACTAGCGGGGCTCCACAATGAGCAGTTCTTC
CASRAGLAGLHNEQFF
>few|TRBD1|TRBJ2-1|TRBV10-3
TGTGCCATCAGGGTTACCCACAGGGGTCAGGAGTACAATGAGCAGTTCTTC
CAIRVTHRGQEYNEQFF
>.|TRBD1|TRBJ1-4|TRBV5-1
TGCGCCAGCAGCTATGCAGGGGGCGCGGGGGAAAAACTGTTTTTT
CASSYAGGAGEKLFF
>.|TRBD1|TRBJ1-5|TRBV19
TGTGCCAGTAGTGTCACCCGGGACAGGGTCTTTAGCAATCAGCCCCAGCATTTT
CASSVTRDRVFSNQPQHF
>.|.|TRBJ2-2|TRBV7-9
TGTGCCAGCAGGTGGACAGTGAACACCGGGGAGCTGTTTTTT
CASRWTVNTGELFF
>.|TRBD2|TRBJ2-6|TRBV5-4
TGTGCCAGCAGCTTGGTGCGGGGGGCTGGGGCCAACGTCCTGACTTTC
CASSLVRGAGANVLTF
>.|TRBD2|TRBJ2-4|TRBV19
TGTGCCAGTAGGGGACTAGAAGCCAAAAACATTCAGTACTTC
CASRGLEAKNIQYF
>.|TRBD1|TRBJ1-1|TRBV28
TGTGCCAGCAGGTCCGGGACAGGGGGCACTGAAGCTTTCTTT
CASRSGTGGTEAFF
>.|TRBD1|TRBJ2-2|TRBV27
TGTGCCAGCAGTTCATTCGGGACAGGCAAAACCGGGGAGCTGTTTTTT
CASSSFGTGKTGELFF
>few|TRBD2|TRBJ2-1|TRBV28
TGTGCCAGCAGTTTAGCACTAGCGGGGGGTAGCTCCTACAATGAGCAGTTCTTC
CASSLALAGGSSYNEQFF
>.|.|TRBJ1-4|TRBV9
TGTGCCAGCAGCGTAGGTTCAGGGGCTGTGGGAGAAAAACTGTTTTTT
CASSVGSGAVGEKLFF
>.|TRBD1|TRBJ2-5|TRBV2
TGTGCCAGCAGTAAGGACAGGGCCCTCAGGACCCAGTACTTC
CASSKDRALRTQYF
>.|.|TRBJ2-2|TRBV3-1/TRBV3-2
TGTGCCAGCAGCCAAGGTGACAACTGGAACACCGGGGAGCTGTTTTTT
CASSQGDNWNTGELFF
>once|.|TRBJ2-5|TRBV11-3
TGTGCCAGCAGCCCTTGGGACAACCAAGAGACCCAGTACTTC
CASSPWDNQETQYF
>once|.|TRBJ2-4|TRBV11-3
TGTGCCAGCAGCCCAGAGGGCCAGGGGAGAAACATTCAGTACTTC
CASSPEGQGRNIQYF
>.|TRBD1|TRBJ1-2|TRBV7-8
TGTGCCAGCAGCTTAGGGACAGGCAACTATGGCTACACCTTC
CASSLGTGNYGYTF
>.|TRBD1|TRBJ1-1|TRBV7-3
TGTGCCAGCAGCCTTACAGGGGGCTTGGGGAACACTGAAGCTTTCTTT
CASSLTGGLGNTEAFF
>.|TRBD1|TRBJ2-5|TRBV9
TGTGCCAGCAGCGCCCAACGGACAGGGGGTAACCAAGAGACCCAGTACTTC
CASSAQRTGGNQETQYF
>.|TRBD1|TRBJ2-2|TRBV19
TGTGCCAGTAGTATCCCAGGGGGAAGGTTAACCGGGGAGCTGTTTTTT
CASSIPGGRLTGELFF
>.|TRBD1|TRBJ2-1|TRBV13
TGTGCCAGCAGCTTACAGGGGGACCGCGCCGACAATGAGCAGTTCTTC
CASSLQGDRADNEQFF
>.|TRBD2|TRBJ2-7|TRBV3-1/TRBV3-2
TGTGCCAGCAGCCAAGTGACTAGCGGGGGTGGTGAGCAGTACTTC
CASSQVTSGGGEQYF
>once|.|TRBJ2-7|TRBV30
TGTGCCTGGAGCGGTACTAGGGAGAGCGAGCAGTACTTC
CAWSGTRESEQYF
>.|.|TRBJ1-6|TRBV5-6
TGTGCCAGCAGCCCATACGGGGGCTCCTATAATTCACCCCTCCACTTT
CASSPYGGSYNSPLHF
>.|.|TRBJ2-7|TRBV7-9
TGTGCCAGCAGCCCAAGGGGCCCGGAAAGGGGTTTCGAGCAGTACTTC
CASSPRGPERGFEQYF
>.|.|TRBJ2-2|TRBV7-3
TGTGCCAGCAGCTTGGCGGGGGCGGCCACCGGGGAGCTGTTTTTT
CASSLAGAATGELFF
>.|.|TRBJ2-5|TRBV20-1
TGCAGTGCTAGTACCAGGGTAGGGGAGACCCAGTACTTC
CSASTRVGETQYF
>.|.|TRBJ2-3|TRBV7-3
TGTGCCAGCAGCTTAAATCGCGGCACAGATACGCAGTATTTT
CASSLNRGTDTQYF
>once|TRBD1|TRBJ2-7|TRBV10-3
TGTGCCATCAGTATGACGGGACAGGGAATTTACGAGCAGTACTTC
CAISMTGQGIYEQYF
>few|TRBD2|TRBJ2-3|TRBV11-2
TGTGCCAGCAGCCTTACTAGCGGGGAGTTGGCAGATACGCAGTATTTT
CASSLTSGELADTQYF
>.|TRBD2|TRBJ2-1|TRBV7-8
TGTGCCAGCAGCCCGGGACTAGCGGGGGCCGGCAATGAGCAGTTCTTC
CASSPGLAGAGNEQFF
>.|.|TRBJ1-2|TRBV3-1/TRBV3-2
TGTGCCTCAAAGGAGACAGGCTATGGCTACACCTTC
CASKETGYGYTF
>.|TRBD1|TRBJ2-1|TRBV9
TGTGCCAGCAGCGCTCAGGGGGCGACGCCCTCCTACAATGAGCAGTTCTTC
CASSAQGATPSYNEQFF
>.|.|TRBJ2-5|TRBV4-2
TGTGCCAGCAGCCAAGGGCTAGTTGGCCCTTACCAAGAGACCCAGTACTTC
CASSQGLVGPYQETQYF
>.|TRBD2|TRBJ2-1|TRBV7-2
TGTGCCAGCAGCTTAGTGCGGGGGTCGAGGGAAGGGCAGTTCTTC
CASSLVRGSREGQFF
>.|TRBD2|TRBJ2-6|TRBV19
TGTGCCAGTACCCGGGGGGGCTCTGGGGCCAACGTCCTGACTTTC
CASTRGGSGANVLTF
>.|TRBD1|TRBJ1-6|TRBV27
TGTGCCAGCAGTTTTGGACAGGGGATTTCACCCCTCCACTTT
CASSFGQGISPLHF
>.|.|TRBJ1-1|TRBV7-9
TGTGCCAGCAGCTTGACAGAGTCGGCTGAAGCTTTCTTT
CASSLTESAEAFF
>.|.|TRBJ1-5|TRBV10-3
TGTGCCATCAGTGACGGTAAGACTGGTGGTAATCAGCCCCAGCATTTT
CAISDGKTGGNQPQHF
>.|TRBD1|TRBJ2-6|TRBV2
TGTGCCAGCGGGACAGGGGTTACCTCTGGGGCCAACGTCCTGACTTTC
CASGTGVTSGANVLTF
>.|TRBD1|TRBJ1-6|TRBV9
TGTGCCAGCAGCCTGGGACAGGGGAGTTCACCCCTCCACTTT
CASSLGQGSSPLHF
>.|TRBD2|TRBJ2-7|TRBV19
TGTGCCAGTAGCCCCAGCGGGAGCTCCTACGAGCAGTACTTC
CASSPSGSSYEQYF
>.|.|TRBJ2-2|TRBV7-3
TGTGCCAGCAGCCCCGGACAGCTGAACACCGGGGAGCTGTTTTTT
CASSPGQLNTGELFF
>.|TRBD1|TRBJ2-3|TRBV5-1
TGCGCCAGCAGCGCGAACCCGATGGGACAGGGAACAGATACGCAGTATTTT
CASSANPMGQGTDTQYF
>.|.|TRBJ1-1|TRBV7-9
TGTGCCAGCAGCTTTAGAATCGGGGGATGGGCTTTCTTT
CASSFRIGGWAFF
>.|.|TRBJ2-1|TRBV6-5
TGTGCCAGCAGACAAACAGGGTTCAATGAGCAGTTCTTC
CASRQTGFNEQFF
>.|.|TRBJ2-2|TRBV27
TGTGCCAGCTCCCTGCAGACAGGGAACACCGGGGAGCTGTTTTTT
CASSLQTGNTGELFF